The text below deals with one TCR beta chain. The data were obtained in a study of blood T cell repertoires in COVID-19. Across the study: PBMCs, B-cell-depleted T cells, or T cells provided the cDNA or gDNA that made up the material.

As originally analysed: For nucleated cells, counts were estimated from reference gene primer amplification. The assay was immunoSEQ multiplex PCR, and TCRdb's table has in-frame clones only and misses some. V and J calls and clone size are copied from that table; D and trimming were computed from the DNA. The data show 150,000 or so clones, 87% seen once. CDR1 and CDR2 (germline): LGHDT, YNNKEL (reference sequence). This CDR3 comprises 17 residues. V lost 1 base and J lost 0; bases outside the gene matches: 7. This clonotype was sampled from a woman between 35 and 50 years old who had been exposed to COVID-19. Sequencing input: PBMCs or T cells enriched from blood (not recorded which). The gene calls are TRBV3-1 (or the pseudogene TRBV3-2) and TRBJ2-3; 7 bases align to TRBD2. CDR3 DNA: TGTGCCAGCAGCCAAGGCTGGGGGGGTAGTAGCACAGATACGCAGTATTTT. Protein product: CASSQGWGGSSTDTQYF.